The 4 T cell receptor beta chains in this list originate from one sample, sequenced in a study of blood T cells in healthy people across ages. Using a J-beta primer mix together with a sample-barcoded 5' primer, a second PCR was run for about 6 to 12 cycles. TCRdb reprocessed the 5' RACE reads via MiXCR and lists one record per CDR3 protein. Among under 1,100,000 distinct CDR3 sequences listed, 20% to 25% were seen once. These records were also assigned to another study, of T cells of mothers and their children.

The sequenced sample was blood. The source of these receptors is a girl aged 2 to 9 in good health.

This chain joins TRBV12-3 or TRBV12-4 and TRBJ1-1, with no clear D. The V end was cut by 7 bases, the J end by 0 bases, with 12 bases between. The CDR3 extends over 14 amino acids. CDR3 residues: CASTPGSMNTEAFF. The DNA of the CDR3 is TGTGCCAGCACCCCGGGCAGCATGAACACTGAAGCTTTCTTT.

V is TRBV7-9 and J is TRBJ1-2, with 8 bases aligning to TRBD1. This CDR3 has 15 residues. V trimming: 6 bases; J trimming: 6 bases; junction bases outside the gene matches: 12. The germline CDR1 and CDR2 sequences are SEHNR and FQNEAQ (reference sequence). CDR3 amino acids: CASSSPGQAHDGYTF. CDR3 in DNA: TGTGCCAGCAGTTCACCGGGACAGGCACATGATGGCTACACCTTC.

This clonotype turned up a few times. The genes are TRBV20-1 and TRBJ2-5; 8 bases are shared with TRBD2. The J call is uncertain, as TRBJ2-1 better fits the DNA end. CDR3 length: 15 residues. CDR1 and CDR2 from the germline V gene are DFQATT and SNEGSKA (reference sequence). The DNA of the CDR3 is TGCAGTGCTAGAGATGAGGTAGCGGGGCCGAGGGAGCAGTTCTTC. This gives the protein CSARDEVAGPREQFF.

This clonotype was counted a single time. CDR3 residues: CASSQRWGFGDSEAFF. CDR3 nucleotide sequence: TGTGCCAGCAGCCAAAGATGGGGGTTCGGGGACTCTGAAGCTTTCTTT. The V gene is TRBV14, the J gene TRBJ1-1; tentatively, D is TRBD1 (5 bases). The CDR3 runs to 16 residues. Trimming shortened V by 2 bases and J by 6 bases, and 19 bases separated the two germline ends. Germline loops: CDR1 SGHDN, CDR2 FVKESK.